What follows are 5 T cell receptor beta chains derived from one specimen sequenced in a study of cytomegalovirus exposure and HLA in healthy donors. Primers for the PCR totalled 60 Vbeta and 13 Jbeta. Method: immunoSEQ multiplex PCR; TCRdb's copy keeps in-frame clones and lacks some. The table lists about 260,000 clones, roughly 81% of them singletons. Sequenced input: PBMCs. The receptors originated from a woman aged 40 to 50 in good health and CMV-seropositive.

Worth noting for this clone: Other nucleotide sequences from this sample produce the same CDR3. CDR3 nucleotides: TGTGCCAGCAGCCCAGGCTATGGCTACACCTTC. Its translation is CASSPGYGYTF. This chain connects TRBV7-2 to TRBJ1-2; D ambiguous. Germline CDR1 reads SGHTA; CDR2 reads FQGNSA. The CDR3 is 11 amino acids. The V end was cut by 5 bases, the J end by 4 bases, with 5 bases between. The complete variable domain, with remaining parts taken from reference TRBV7-2 and TRBJ1-2, reads GAGVSQSPSNKVTEKGKDVELRCDPISGHTALYWYRQSLGQGLEFLIYFQGNSAPDKSGLPSDRFSAERTGGSVSTLTIQRTQQEDSAVYLCASSPGYGYTFGSGTRLTVV.

This clone was counted between two and nine times. The rearrangement joins TRBV9 to TRBJ2-2, with D tentatively TRBD2 (6 bases). Trimming removed 4 bases from V and 5 bases from J, with 15 bases in between. The CDR3 sequence is 15 residues long. Germline CDR1 reads SGDLS; CDR2 reads YYNGEE. As DNA, the CDR3 is TGTGCCAGCAGCCCGACTAGGACCGTAACCGGGGAGCTGTTTTTT. It codes for CASSPTRTVTGELFF.

The CDR3 DNA is TGTGCCAGCAGTTACGCGGGACTAGCGGGCAATGAGCAGTTCTTC. It is translated as CASSYAGLAGNEQFF. The chain carries TRBV6-5 and TRBJ2-1; 12 nucleotides match TRBD2. Germline-derived CDR1 and CDR2 are MNHEY and SVGAGI. The CDR3 covers 15 residues. V was pared by 2 bases and J by 6 bases, with 2 bases of the junction left unmatched.

This sequence joins TRBV18 and TRBJ2-1; 11 bases are shared with TRBD2. This CDR3 contains 17 residues. The junction had 9 bases not matched to a gene; V was cut back by 3 bases and J by 5 bases. Germline assignment: CDR1 KGHSH and CDR2 LQKENI. The CDR3 DNA is TGTGCCAGCTCACCCCAGACTAGCGGGACCGGGGACAATGAGCAGTTCTTC. It encodes CASSPQTSGTGDNEQFF. The full variable domain, with the rest looked up from reference TRBV18 and TRBJ2-1, is NAGVMQNPRHLVRRRGQEARLRCSPMKGHSHVYWYRQLPEEGLKFMVYLQKENIIDESGMPKERFSAEFPKEGPSILRIQQVVRGDSAAYFCASSPQTSGTGDNEQFFGPGTRLTVL.

This clone was observed a handful of times. The V gene is TRBV28, the J gene TRBJ1-1, with a weak D call TRBD1 (5 bases). The CDR3 length is 12 residues. V was shortened by 2 bases and J by 8 bases, with 9 bases between the two germline ends. Germline V lookup: CDR1 MDHEN, CDR2 SYDVKM. The CDR3 DNA sequence: TGTGCCAGCAGTTTAGCGCGACAGGAAGCTTTCTTT. Its translation is CASSLARQEAFF.